The 27 T cell receptor beta chains in this list originate from one sample, sequenced in a study of cytomegalovirus exposure and HLA in healthy donors. Amplification used 60 Vbeta primers and 13 Jbeta primers. Repertoires were generated with immunoSEQ multiplex PCR, while TCRdb's copy carries only in-frame clones and drops some. Of around 100,000 clones listed, roughly 80% are singletons. Sequenced input: PBMCs. Every receptor here comes from a female donor in good health and CMV-seropositive.

The chain links TRBV5-4 to TRBJ2-2, with 11 bases fitting TRBD1. The CDR3 sequence is 15 residues long. With V trimmed by 5 bases and J by 7 bases, 7 bases remained unmatched. CDR1 and CDR2 (germline): SGHNT, YYREEE (reference sequence). The CDR3 loop is CASRSDRGRVGELFF. The CDR3 DNA reads TGTGCCAGCAGATCGGACAGGGGGCGGGTCGGGGAGCTGTTTTTT.

The chain carries TRBV15 and TRBJ1-2; D unclear. This CDR3 comprises 13 residues. CDR1 and CDR2 from the germline V gene are LNHNV and YYDKDF (reference sequence). Trimming shortened V by 0 bases and J by 6 bases, and 8 bases separated the two germline ends. CDR3 loop: CATSRDPADGYTF. Written as DNA, the CDR3 is TGTGCCACCAGCAGAGACCCTGCAGATGGCTACACCTTC.

The chain uses TRBV19 and TRBJ2-5, with D perhaps TRBD1 (6 bases). The CDR3 totals 13 residues. Germline CDR1 LNHDA, CDR2 SQIVND (reference sequence). V dropped 6 bases and J dropped 4 bases, with 12 bases sitting between them. The CDR3 loop reads CASRVRGGETQYF. In DNA, the CDR3 is TGTGCCAGTAGGGTGCGAGGGGGAGAGACCCAGTACTTC.

V gene TRBV2 combines with J gene TRBJ2-7; 9 bases are shared with TRBD1. The germline V gene has CDR1 SNHLY and CDR2 FYNNEI. V lost 6 bases, J lost 12 bases, and 9 bases stayed unmatched. The CDR3 is made up of 12 amino acids. This CDR3 is CASRLDRGNRYF. CDR3 bases: TGTGCCAGCAGGCTGGACAGGGGAAACAGGTACTTC.

V is TRBV6-5 and J is TRBJ1-2, with no clear D. Between the trimmed V and J ends, which lost 0 bases and 1 base, there was a span of 9 bases. CDR3 length: 15 amino acids. Germline V gene sequence: CDR1 MNHEY, CDR2 SVGAGI. CDR3 DNA: TGTGCCAGCAGTTACTCGTACAGAAATAACTATGGCTACACCTTC. This sequence encodes CASSYSYRNNYGYTF.

V is TRBV14 and J is TRBJ2-7, with TRBD2 identical over 8 bases. V shed 2 bases, J shed 1 base, and the junction held 13 bases outside the gene matches. Germline V gene lookup returns CDR1 SGHDN and CDR2 FVKESK. There are 18 residues in the CDR3. This CDR3 is CASSQSWGAGGRSYEQYF. The CDR3 coding sequence is TGTGCCAGCAGCCAAAGCTGGGGGGCGGGAGGAAGATCCTACGAGCAGTACTTC.

The gene calls are TRBV27 and TRBJ2-7; 7 bases agree with TRBD1. This CDR3 region has 16 residues. In germline, CDR1 is MNHEY, CDR2 SMNVEV (reference sequence). V dropped 0 bases and J dropped 2; count of bases not matched to a gene: 7. The chain's CDR3 is CASSLSTGEAAYEQYF. The CDR3 coding sequence is TGTGCCAGCAGTTTATCCACAGGGGAAGCCGCCTACGAGCAGTACTTC.

The chain uses TRBV5-1 and TRBJ1-2; D may be TRBD1 (6 bases). Germline V gene data show CDR1 as SGHRS and CDR2 as YFSETQ. Trimming shortened V by 4 bases and J by 4 bases, and 11 bases separated the two germline ends. CDR3 length equals 13 residues. CDR3 sequence reads: CASSPDRVYGYTF. In DNA form, the CDR3 reads TGCGCCAGCAGCCCGGACAGAGTCTATGGCTACACCTTC.

This clone was seen only once. The chain has TRBV29-1 and TRBJ2-7; no clear D. Germline V CDR1 and CDR2: SQVTM, ANQGSEA. The V end was cut by 6 bases, the J end by 0 bases, with 9 bases between. The CDR3 is made up of 12 amino acids. The CDR3 protein is CSVTANSYEQYF. The CDR3, as DNA: TGCAGCGTCACAGCAAACTCCTACGAGCAGTACTTC.

Details on this clone: Other DNA sequences in the sample encode the same CDR3. V is TRBV9 and J is TRBJ2-1, with TRBD2 matching over 12 bases. The CDR3 consists of 15 residues. Germline V CDR1 and CDR2: SGDLS, YYNGEE. J lost 6 bases, V lost 2 bases, and 3 bases had no gene match. This chain's CDR3 is CASSVGLAGTNEQFF. The CDR3 nucleotides read TGTGCCAGCAGCGTTGGACTAGCGGGGACCAATGAGCAGTTCTTC. Using reference TRBV9 and TRBJ2-1 for the parts outside the CDR3, the full variable domain is DSGVTQTPKHLITATGQRVTLRCSPRSGDLSVYWYQQSLDQGLQFLIQYYNGEERAKGNILERFSAQQFPDLHSELNLSSLELGDSALYFCASSVGLAGTNEQFFGPGTRLTVL.

The V gene is TRBV19, the J gene TRBJ2-5; D may be TRBD1 (5 bases). Trimming pared 3 bases from V and 4 bases from J, leaving 18 bases between. The CDR3 has 16 residues. Germline V lookup: CDR1 LNHDA, CDR2 SQIVND (reference sequence). CDR3 in DNA: TGTGCCAGTAGTATCTCCCTGACAGTCCTCGGAGAGACCCAGTACTTC. It codes for CASSISLTVLGETQYF.

Only a few counts were recorded for this clone. The V call is TRBV11-2, the J call TRBJ2-1, with 8 bases fitting TRBD2. Germline CDR1 and CDR2: SGHAT and FQNNGV. This CDR3 has 15 amino acids. The J segment lost 9 bases and the V segment lost 4 bases, leaving 11 bases of the junction unmatched. The CDR3 spells CASSSRGGEVGEQFF. The CDR3 DNA reads TGTGCCAGCAGCTCCCGGGGGGGCGAGGTCGGTGAGCAGTTCTTC.

The J gene is TRBJ1-4, the V gene TRBV18, with 8 positions matching TRBD1. The CDR3 is made up of 15 amino acids. Germline CDR1 is KGHSH and CDR2 is LQKENI. The junction had 1 base not matched to a gene; V was cut back by 4 bases and J by 0 bases. The CDR3: CASSLGQATNEKLFF. The CDR3 DNA is TGTGCCAGCTCACTGGGACAGGCAACTAATGAAAAACTGTTTTTT.

The chain combines TRBV5-5 with TRBJ1-3, with D possibly matching TRBD1 (5 bases). Trimming took off 0 bases at V and 0 bases at J, with 10 bases between the two ends. Germline V CDR1 and CDR2: SGHKS, YYEKEE (reference sequence). This CDR3 comprises 16 residues. This CDR3 reads CASSLVQGSSGNTIYF. CDR3 bases: TGTGCCAGCAGCTTGGTTCAGGGAAGCTCTGGAAACACCATATATTTT.

In the case of this clone: Mismatch with germline at one junction end may stem from a read error. CDR3 loop: CSSSLGAGGGGTQYF. CDR3 in DNA: TGTTCCAGCAGCTTAGGTGCGGGGGGGGGAGGTACGCAGTATTTT. The chain combines TRBV7-9 with TRBJ2-3, with 9 bases aligning to TRBD2. Germline V gene data show CDR1 as SEHNR and CDR2 as FQNEAQ (reference sequence). The CDR3 contains 15 residues.

J is TRBJ2-6 and V is TRBV6-1; D is possibly TRBD2 (7 bases). The CDR3 is 17 residues long. V was clipped by 2 bases and J by 3 bases, with 14 bases between them. Germline lookup yields CDR1 MNHNS and CDR2 SASEGT. The DNA for the CDR3 is TGTGCCAGCAGTGAAAGGGGGAGGGCCAGTGGGGCCAACGTCCTGACTTTC. Residues: CASSERGRASGANVLTF.

The chain joins TRBV15 to TRBJ1-2; perhaps TRBD1 as D (6 bases). This CDR3 contains 15 residues. CDR1 and CDR2 from the germline V gene are LNHNV and YYDKDF (reference sequence). V was clipped by 0 bases and J by 5 bases, with 13 bases between them. CDR3 nucleotide sequence: TGTGCCACCAGCAGAGATCGCACAGGGACATATGGCTACACCTTC. Its protein is CATSRDRTGTYGYTF.

In this sample, this clone turned up once. The chain carries TRBV9 and TRBJ2-5; 15 nucleotides align to TRBD2. Per the germline V gene, CDR1 is SGDLS and CDR2 is YYNGEE. V shed 3 bases and J 4 bases; nucleotides not matched to a gene: 7. The CDR3 runs to 17 residues. CDR3 coding DNA: TGTGCCAGCAGCGGTGGACTAGCGGGGGGGCGGCTAGAGACCCAGTACTTC. Translating gives CASSGGLAGGRLETQYF. Looking up the rest from reference TRBV9 and TRBJ2-5 gives the full variable domain: DSGVTQTPKHLITATGQRVTLRCSPRSGDLSVYWYQQSLDQGLQFLIQYYNGEERAKGNILERFSAQQFPDLHSELNLSSLELGDSALYFCASSGGLAGGRLETQYFGPGTRLLVL.

This clone was counted between two and nine times. The chain recombines TRBV7-9 with TRBJ2-5; D might be TRBD1 (5 bases). Germline V gives CDR1 SEHNR, CDR2 FQNEAQ (reference sequence). V was trimmed by 0 bases and J by 0 bases, leaving 11 bases between them. The CDR3 totals 16 residues. The CDR3 DNA sequence: TGTGCCAGCAGCTTAGCGCGGACACTGTACCAAGAGACCCAGTACTTC. Residues: CASSLARTLYQETQYF.

In nucleotides, the CDR3 is TGTGCCAGCCCGAAAGAAAATGGGACAGGGCTTCTCGGAGAGACCCAGTACTTC. Its protein is CASPKENGTGLLGETQYF. The gene calls are TRBV7-9 and TRBJ2-5, with 9 bases aligning to TRBD1. The germline V gene has CDR1 SEHNR and CDR2 FQNEAQ (reference sequence). V shed 8 bases and J 4 bases; nucleotides not matched to a gene: 20. The length of the CDR3 is 18 residues.

This clone showed up just once. The chain has TRBV27 and TRBJ2-7; D remains ambiguous. The length of the CDR3 is 15 residues. The V end was cut by 6 bases, the J end by 0 bases, with 15 bases between. Looked up from germline, CDR1 is MNHEY and CDR2 is SMNVEV (reference sequence). CDR3 coding DNA: TGTGCCAGCAGGCCCCCAGGCACCAGCTCCTACGAGCAGTACTTC. Protein sequence: CASRPPGTSSYEQYF.

The chain couples TRBV27 to TRBJ2-1; 11 bases fit TRBD2. The CDR3 is 17 amino acids. Per the germline V gene, CDR1 is MNHEY and CDR2 is SMNVEV (reference sequence). After removal of 4 bases from V and 1 base from J, the junction contained 6 bases not matched to a gene. The CDR3 protein is CASSYTGTSGSYNEQFF. The CDR3 DNA follows: TGTGCCAGCAGTTACACCGGGACTAGCGGATCCTACAATGAGCAGTTCTTC.

The V and J genes are TRBV6-5 and TRBJ1-1; 9 positions agree with TRBD1. Germline V gene data show CDR1 as MNHEY and CDR2 as SVGAGI. V was clipped by 2 bases and J by 7 bases; unmatched bases: 8. The CDR3 sequence is 15 residues long. The CDR3 DNA reads as TGTGCCAGCAGTTACGGGACAGGGAGCAATGGTGAAGCTTTCTTT. Protein: CASSYGTGSNGEAFF.

This chain joins TRBV19 and TRBJ2-6; D gene ambiguous. V lost 3 bases and J 0 bases, leaving 9 bases between the germline ends. The CDR3 contains 16 residues. The germline V gene has CDR1 LNHDA and CDR2 SQIVND (reference sequence). Written as DNA, the CDR3 is TGTGCCAGTAGTATTGGCAGGAACTCTGGGGCCAACGTCCTGACTTTC. This encodes CASSIGRNSGANVLTF. The entire variable domain, with the rest obtained from reference TRBV19 and TRBJ2-6, is as follows: DGGITQSPKYLFRKEGQNVTLSCEQNLNHDAMYWYRQDPGQGLRLIYYSQIVNDFQKGDIAEGYSVSREKKESFPLTVTSAQKNPTAFYLCASSIGRNSGANVLTFGAGSRLTVL.

This chain uses TRBV5-1 with TRBJ1-1; 7 bases line up with TRBD1. The CDR3 has 13 residues. Germline-derived CDR1 and CDR2 are SGHRS and YFSETQ. V was pared by 0 bases and J by 6 bases, with 2 bases of the junction left unmatched. Written as DNA, the CDR3 is TGCGCCAGCAGCTTGGGACAGGGCCCTGAAGCTTTCTTT. This sequence encodes CASSLGQGPEAFF.

This clone was counted a single time. The V and J genes are TRBV5-1 and TRBJ1-1; D ambiguous. From germline, CDR1 is SGHRS and CDR2 YFSETQ. This CDR3 has 14 amino acids. V lost 3 bases and J 3 bases, leaving 12 bases between the germline ends. The CDR3 here is CASSSTAGHTEAFF. The CDR3 coding sequence is TGCGCCAGCAGCTCCACCGCGGGTCACACTGAAGCTTTCTTT.

This chain links TRBV27 with TRBJ2-1; 9 bases align to TRBD2. The CDR3 covers 20 residues. V trimming: 6 bases; J trimming: 4 bases; junction bases outside the gene matches: 22. Germline V gene lookup returns CDR1 MNHEY and CDR2 SMNVEV (reference sequence). CDR3 protein: CASRGRGRGLAGIEYNEQFF. As DNA, the CDR3 is TGTGCCAGCAGGGGACGCGGCCGGGGGCTAGCGGGGATAGAATACAATGAGCAGTTCTTC.